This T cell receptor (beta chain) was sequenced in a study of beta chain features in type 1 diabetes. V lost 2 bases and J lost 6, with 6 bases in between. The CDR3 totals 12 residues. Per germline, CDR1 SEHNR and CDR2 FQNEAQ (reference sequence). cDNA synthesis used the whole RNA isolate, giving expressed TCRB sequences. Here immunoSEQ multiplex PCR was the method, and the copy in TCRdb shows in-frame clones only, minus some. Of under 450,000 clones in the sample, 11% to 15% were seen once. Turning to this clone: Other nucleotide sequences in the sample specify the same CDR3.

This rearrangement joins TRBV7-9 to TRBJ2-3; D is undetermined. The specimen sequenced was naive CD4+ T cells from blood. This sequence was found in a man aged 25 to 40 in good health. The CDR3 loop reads CASSLSSDTQYF. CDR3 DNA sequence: TGTGCCAGCAGCTTATCCAGCGATACGCAGTATTTT.